Here is one TCR beta chain with its context. The entry originates in a study of blood T cell repertoires in COVID-19. In the original analysis: Estimated nucleated cell counts came from reference gene primer amplification. The data were produced by immunoSEQ multiplex PCR, yet TCRdb's version contains in-frame clones alone and is incomplete. V, J and clone size reflect that table, while D and trimming were determined from the DNA. This table holds about 240,000 clones, about 80% found once. The TCR sequence derives from a woman of 80 years or more with acute or convalescent COVID-19. The sequencing sample was made of peripheral blood.

The CDR3 loop reads CASSYRENQAYGYTF. The DNA for the CDR3 is TGTGCCAGCAGTTACCGGGAGAACCAAGCCTATGGCTACACCTTC. The chain has TRBV6-6 and TRBJ1-2; D is unresolved. V was trimmed by 2 bases and J by 4 bases, leaving 14 bases between them. Germline loops: CDR1 MNHNY, CDR2 SVGAGI (reference sequence). The CDR3 is 15 residues long.